The clone carrying this T cell receptor beta chain was detected only a few times. The antigen is undetermined. Sample-barcoded 5' priming and a J-beta primer mix drove a second PCR of roughly 6 to 12 cycles. From each sample, at least 2.5 million paired-end reads containing CDR3 were obtained. TCRdb analysed the 5' RACE reads with MiXCR anew, one entry per CDR3 protein. The table shows around 1,900,000 distinct CDR3 sequences, with about two fifths occurring only once. The entry originates in a study of blood T cells in healthy people across ages. There are 11 residues in the CDR3. Germline V gives CDR1 SQVTM, CDR2 ANQGSEA. V was pared by 2 bases and J by 11 bases, with 12 bases between. Whole-study findings and limits: It was held that diversity estimates obtained from one million T cells represented underestimates. Aged donors had fewer naive CD4+ cells and lower diversity than long-lived donors.

Sequencing used blood. The gene calls are TRBV29-1 and TRBJ1-2, with a weak D call TRBD1 (6 bases). The TCR was taken from a human donor in good health. DNA for the CDR3: TGCAGCGTTGAAAAGATGACAGGTTACACCTTC. It specifies CSVEKMTGYTF.